A single sample gave rise to the 23 T cell receptor beta chains below, sequenced in a study of cytomegalovirus exposure and HLA in healthy donors. Clones were sequenced by immunoSEQ multiplex PCR, and TCRdb holds only the in-frame ones, with some missing. The data contain more than 200,000 clones, about 92% of them singletons. Sequencing was done on a sample of PBMCs. These receptors were taken from a woman younger than 45 in good health and CMV-seronegative.

This chain connects TRBV25-1 to TRBJ2-3, with D unclear. This CDR3 has 15 amino acids. In germline, CDR1 is MGHDK, CDR2 SYGVNS. Deletions cut 3 bases from V and 3 bases from J, with 13 bases between. Here the CDR3 reads CASSDPRVRTDTQYF. CDR3 nucleotide sequence: TGTGCCAGCAGTGATCCCCGGGTCAGGACAGATACGCAGTATTTT.

The V gene is TRBV5-6, the J gene TRBJ1-5, with TRBD1 as a possible D gene (6 bases). The germline CDR1 and CDR2 sequences are SGHDT and YYEEEE. V lost 4 bases and J lost 6, with 14 bases in between. CDR3 length equals 14 residues. CDR3 in amino acids: CASSLGGLGQPQHF. The CDR3 DNA sequence: TGTGCCAGCAGCCTCGGGGGGCTTGGTCAGCCCCAGCATTTT.

J is TRBJ1-5 and V is TRBV21-1; TRBD1, the table's D call, lacks a check against the DNA. TRBV21-1 is a pseudogene locus. The CDR3 covers 12 residues. For the CDR3, the DNA is TGTGCCAGACAGAATAGCAATCAGCCCCAGCATTTT. This sequence encodes CARQNSNQPQHF.

The sample holds one count of this clone. Other DNA sequences in the same sample also yield this CDR3. The chain is built from TRBV7-2 and TRBJ2-7; unclear D gene. Germline V lookup: CDR1 SGHTA, CDR2 FQGNSA. This CDR3 is built from 13 residues. Trimming cost V 0 bases and J 1 base, with 4 bases left between them. CDR3 region: CASSLASSYEQYF. The CDR3 DNA is TGTGCCAGCAGCTTAGCGAGTTCCTACGAGCAGTACTTC.

Concerning this clone itself: The identical CDR3 is also encoded by other nucleotide sequences in the sample. The chain links TRBV9 to TRBJ2-5; 8 positions agree with TRBD1. Germline values: CDR1 SGDLS, CDR2 YYNGEE. The CDR3 covers 16 residues. V lost 0 bases and J lost 3; bases outside the gene matches: 7. The CDR3 protein is CASSVDGTGLKETQYF. The CDR3 DNA reads TGTGCCAGCAGCGTAGACGGGACAGGCCTTAAAGAGACCCAGTACTTC.

This chain joins TRBV11-2 and TRBJ2-1; D remains ambiguous. The V end lost 10 bases, the J end lost 6 bases, and 28 bases lay between the germline ends. The CDR3 covers 17 residues. Germline lookup yields CDR1 SGHAT and CDR2 FQNNGV. The CDR3 here is CATSRLATVWSGNEQFF. The CDR3 coding sequence is TGTGCCACCTCCCGACTCGCGACGGTATGGTCGGGCAATGAGCAGTTCTTC.

V gene TRBV5-1 combines with J gene TRBJ2-5; 14 bases line up with TRBD2. Germline CDR1 SGHRS, CDR2 YFSETQ. J lost 3 bases, V lost 4 bases, and 8 bases had no gene match. This CDR3 has 17 residues. The CDR3: CASSPGTSGSRKETQYF. The CDR3, as DNA: TGCGCCAGCAGCCCCGGGACTAGCGGGAGCCGAAAAGAGACCCAGTACTTC.

This clone was found once. CDR3 region: CASSSPATYEQYF. The CDR3 DNA follows: TGTGCCAGCAGTTCGCCCGCCACCTACGAGCAGTACTTC. This chain uses TRBV7-9 with TRBJ2-7; D is undetermined. Germline CDR1 is SEHNR and CDR2 is FQNEAQ (reference sequence). Trimming pared 6 bases from V and 2 bases from J, leaving 11 bases between. The CDR3 totals 13 residues. Looking up the rest from reference TRBV7-9 and TRBJ2-7 gives the full variable domain: DTGVSQNPRHKITKRGQNVTFRCDPISEHNRLYWYRQTLGQGPEFLTYFQNEAQLEKSRLLSDRFSAERPKGSFSTLEIQRTEQGDSAMYLCASSSPATYEQYFGPGTRLTVT.

The chain recombines TRBV9 with TRBJ1-2; D perhaps matches TRBD1 (5 bases). This CDR3 is 16 amino acids long. Germline lookup yields CDR1 SGDLS and CDR2 YYNGEE. Trimming shortened V by 0 bases and J by 0 bases, and 12 bases separated the two germline ends. The CDR3 region is CASSVGEGLPNYGYTF. The DNA for the CDR3 is TGTGCCAGCAGCGTAGGGGAGGGGCTGCCTAACTATGGCTACACCTTC.

This clone was detected only once. The chain has TRBV6-4 and TRBJ2-7; D call uncertain. Germline loops: CDR1 MRHNA, CDR2 SNTAGT. V lost 0 bases, J lost 0 bases, and 12 bases lay in between. This CDR3 has 16 amino acids. The CDR3 protein is CASSDSMAGVSYEQYF. CDR3 in DNA: TGTGCCAGCAGTGACTCAATGGCAGGAGTCTCCTACGAGCAGTACTTC.

The rearrangement joins TRBV28 to TRBJ1-2; D may be TRBD1 (6 bases). CDR3 size: 13 residues. Germline lookup yields CDR1 MDHEN and CDR2 SYDVKM. Deletions cut 6 bases from V and 4 bases from J, with 12 bases between. CDR3: CASSTQGPYGYTF. The CDR3 DNA follows: TGTGCCAGCAGCACACAGGGCCCCTATGGCTACACCTTC.

The rearrangement links TRBV9 to TRBJ2-6, with TRBD2 matching over 11 bases. V gave up 3 bases and J gave up 0 bases; unmatched junction bases: 17. The CDR3 covers 22 residues. The germline V gene has CDR1 SGDLS and CDR2 YYNGEE. For the CDR3, the DNA is TGTGCCAGCAGCGCCCGCCTTAGAACCCCGGGACTAGCGGTCTCTGGGGCCAACGTCCTGACTTTC. Translation gives CASSARLRTPGLAVSGANVLTF.

About this clone: The identical CDR3 is also encoded by other nucleotide sequences in the sample. The CDR3 bases are TGTGCCAGCAGCCAACCTGGGACAGGGAACACCGGGGAGCTGTTTTTT. This gives the protein CASSQPGTGNTGELFF. The chain carries TRBV4-2 and TRBJ2-2; 8 bases align to TRBD1. V lost 2 bases and J lost 1; bases outside the gene matches: 3. Germline loops: CDR1 LGHNA, CDR2 YNFKEQ. This CDR3 has 16 residues.

V is TRBV5-1 and J is TRBJ2-5; TRBD1 is a possible D gene (6 bases). The CDR3 spans 14 residues. V shed 4 bases and J shed 2 bases, with 12 bases lying between them. CDR1 is SGHRS, CDR2 YFSETQ, per germline. Here the CDR3 DNA reads TGCGCCAGCAGCCGAACAGGGATGCAAGAGACCCAGTACTTC. It codes for CASSRTGMQETQYF.

V usage is TRBV12-5 and J usage is TRBJ1-5; maybe TRBD1 (6 bases). This CDR3 contains 15 residues. The germline gives CDR1 LGHNT, CDR2 FRNRAP. Trimming shortened V by 1 base and J by 2 bases, and 9 bases separated the two germline ends. The CDR3 coding sequence is TGTGCTAGTGGTTTGGAAGGGGGGGGCAATCAGCCCCAGCATTTT. This gives the protein CASGLEGGGNQPQHF. Full variable domain (missing parts from reference TRBV12-5 and TRBJ1-5): DARVTQTPRHKVTEMGQEVTMRCQPILGHNTVFWYRQTMMQGLELLAYFRNRAPLDDSGMPKDRFSAEMPDATLATLKIQPSEPRDSAVYFCASGLEGGGNQPQHFGDGTRLSIL.

The V and J genes are TRBV14 and TRBJ2-1; 7 nucleotides match TRBD2. In germline, CDR1 is SGHDN, CDR2 FVKESK. The V gene end was trimmed by 0 bases and the J gene end by 3 bases; junction bases not matched to a gene: 5. This CDR3 is built from 16 residues. Here the CDR3 DNA reads TGTGCCAGCAGCCAAGAAGGCGGGAGAATCTACAATGAGCAGTTCTTC. Translating gives CASSQEGGRIYNEQFF.

The chain joins TRBV29-1 to TRBJ1-1; D perhaps matches TRBD1 (6 bases). Per the germline V gene, CDR1 is SQVTM and CDR2 is ANQGSEA. V was cut by 7 bases and J by 4 bases, with 16 bases left in between. The CDR3 length is 13 residues. The CDR3 DNA reads as TGCAGCGCGGCAATAGGGGGGGCCACTGAAGCTTTCTTT. The encoded protein is CSAAIGGATEAFF.

This rearrangement joins TRBV4-3 to TRBJ2-2; 13 nucleotides align to TRBD2. CDR1 and CDR2 (germline): LGHNA, YSLEER. Trimming at V came to 5 bases and at J to 5 bases, leaving 5 bases not matched to a gene. The CDR3 has 16 residues. The CDR3 DNA follows: TGCGCCAGCAGCACCCGACTAGCGGGAGGAACCGGGGAGCTGTTTTTT. It codes for CASSTRLAGGTGELFF.

V gene TRBV15 combines with J gene TRBJ2-2; TRBD2 matches 11 bases. V lost 1 base to trimming and J lost 6 bases; unmatched junction nucleotides: 13. There are 19 residues in the CDR3. The germline gives CDR1 LNHNV, CDR2 YYDKDF (reference sequence). CDR3 residues: CATSRGLIAGGQWAGELFF. The CDR3 region has the DNA TGTGCCACCAGCAGAGGCCTGATAGCGGGAGGGCAATGGGCCGGGGAGCTGTTTTTT. The full variable domain, rest sourced from reference TRBV15 and TRBJ2-2, is DAMVIQNPRYQVTQFGKPVTLSCSQTLNHNVMYWYQQKSSQAPKLLFHYYDKDFNNEADTPDNFQSRRPNTSFCFLDIRSPGLGDTAMYLCATSRGLIAGGQWAGELFFGEGSRLTVL.

The V call is TRBV5-1, the J call TRBJ2-1; TRBD2 matches at 8 bases. Unmatched junction bases numbered 6, after V lost 0 bases and J lost 4 bases. This CDR3 has 16 residues. The germline V gene encodes CDR1 SGHRS and CDR2 YFSETQ. The CDR3 coding sequence is TGCGCCAGCAGCTTGGAGGGCAGCGGGAGTTACAATGAGCAGTTCTTC. Amino acid sequence: CASSLEGSGSYNEQFF. The full variable domain, with the rest looked up from reference TRBV5-1 and TRBJ2-1, is KAGVTQTPRYLIKTRGQQVTLSCSPISGHRSVSWYQQTPGQGLQFLFEYFSETQRNKGNFPGRFSGRQFSNSRSEMNVSTLELGDSALYLCASSLEGSGSYNEQFFGPGTRLTVL.

The V gene is TRBV28, the J gene TRBJ2-7; no firm D call. The CDR3 spans 14 residues. With 2 bases removed from V and 3 bases from J, the gap between germline ends came to 11 bases. Germline CDR1 is MDHEN and CDR2 is SYDVKM. In DNA form, the CDR3 reads TGTGCCAGCAGTTTAAGGGCAGGCCACTACGAGCAGTACTTC. Amino acids: CASSLRAGHYEQYF.

The V and J genes are TRBV5-4 and TRBJ2-2, with 11 bases lining up with TRBD2. The length of the CDR3 is 16 residues. Germline values: CDR1 SGHNT, CDR2 YYREEE (reference sequence). Trimming at V came to 2 bases and at J to 7 bases, leaving 7 bases not matched to a gene. The CDR3 region is CASSLSTSGVVGELFF. As DNA, the CDR3 is TGTGCCAGCAGCTTATCGACTAGCGGGGTGGTCGGGGAGCTGTTTTTT.

The chain is built from TRBV19 and TRBJ2-7; 7 bases are a match to TRBD2. The V segment lost 5 bases and the J segment 3 bases; nucleotides outside the gene matches: 7. The CDR3 extends over 14 amino acids. Germline V gene sequence: CDR1 LNHDA, CDR2 SQIVND (reference sequence). CDR3 protein: CASSRGGSSYEQYF. CDR3 DNA: TGTGCCAGTAGTCGGGGAGGGTCCAGCTACGAGCAGTACTTC.